These T cell receptor beta chains were read from a single sample in a study of vaccination and CD4 T cells after COVID-19. No antigen has been assigned to these receptors. MiXCR, applied by TCRdb to the PCR reads, yields one record per CDR3 protein. This sample has some 21,000 distinct CDR3 sequences, with roughly two fifths found just once. This material consisted of CD4+ T cells from blood, cultured in vitro, taken about 7 months after SARS-CoV-2 vaccination. Receptors were obtained from a human donor who had recovered from COVID-19. Both conserved end residues are part of each CDR3. The D gene is left open where the match is weak. The size entry is marked missing in some rows and otherwise reads once, few, many or a size class.

j_call v_call d_call clone_size cdr3_aa cdr3_nt
TRBJ1-6 TRBV7-8 NA once CASSLDDRGAWSPLHF TGTGCCAGCAGCTTAGATGACCGGGGGGCCTGGTCACCCCTCCACTTT
TRBJ1-1 TRBV15 NA few CATSLPYQAGMNTEAFF TGTGCCACCAGCCTACCCTATCAGGCAGGGATGAACACTGAAGCTTTCTTT
TRBJ2-3 TRBV6-5 TRBD2 few CASSYDAGGPDTQYF TGTGCCAGCAGTTATGATGCGGGAGGGCCAGATACGCAGTATTTT
TRBJ2-2 TRBV7-8 NA NA CASSLVGLRAVSGELFF TGTGCCAGCAGCTTAGTTGGCCTCCGGGCGGTCTCCGGGGAGCTGTTTTTT
TRBJ1-6 TRBV27 TRBD1 few CASNSIRQGYNSPLHF TGTGCCAGCAATTCCATCCGACAGGGCTATAATTCACCCCTCCACTTT
TRBJ2-3 TRBV20-1 TRBD1 NA CSARDQDRVTDTQYF TGCAGTGCTAGAGATCAGGACAGGGTTACAGATACGCAGTATTTT
TRBJ2-5 TRBV11-3 TRBD2 NA CASSPSGSQTQYF TGTGCCAGCAGCCCCAGCGGGAGTCAGACCCAGTACTTC
TRBJ2-3 TRBV28 NA NA CASSLRVSSTDTQYF TGTGCCAGCAGTCTACGGGTCTCTAGCACAGATACGCAGTATTTT
TRBJ2-5 TRBV20-1 TRBD1 few CSASTGEYKETQYF TGCAGTGCGAGTACAGGGGAGTATAAGGAGACCCAGTACTTC
TRBJ1-5 TRBV7-2 NA few CASSLEKGQPQHF TGTGCCAGCAGCTTAGAAAAGGGCCAGCCCCAGCATTTT
TRBJ1-1 TRBV7-3 NA NA CASSLDREPGPEGAFF TGTGCCAGCAGCTTAGATCGGGAGCCGGGCCCCGAGGGAGCTTTCTTT
TRBJ2-1 TRBV7-8 NA NA CASSLGQYNEQFF TGTGCCAGCAGCTTAGGGCAGTACAATGAGCAGTTCTTC